The 21 T cell receptor beta chains given below trace back to one sample, sequenced in a study of T cell responses to AZD1222 COVID-19 vaccine. Sequenced by immunoSEQ multiplex PCR; TCRdb stores in-frame clones only, minus some. The data contain fewer than 110,000 clones, nearly 90% of them singletons. The source was peripheral blood, collected 28 days after the second AZD1222 dose. Source of these receptors: an adult who received the AZD1222 COVID-19 vaccine.

This clone has only one observation. V and J are TRBV4-2 and TRBJ2-1; tentative D call: TRBD2 (6 bases). The germline CDR1 and CDR2 sequences are LGHNA and YNFKEQ. The length of the CDR3 is 16 residues. With 0 bases removed from V and 7 bases from J, the gap between germline ends came to 16 bases. The CDR3: CASSQDYAGRGNEQFF. The DNA for the CDR3 is TGTGCCAGCAGCCAAGATTACGCGGGGCGGGGTAATGAGCAGTTCTTC.

The V gene is TRBV19, the J gene TRBJ1-6; D gene ambiguous. Trimming removed 4 bases at V and 9 bases at J, with 13 bases between. CDR1 and CDR2 (germline): LNHDA, SQIVND (reference sequence). CDR3 length: 14 residues. The CDR3 is CASSTNLQASPLHF. The CDR3 DNA reads as TGTGCCAGTAGTACAAATTTACAAGCTTCACCCCTCCACTTT.

This clone has a single count. V gene TRBV7-9 combines with J gene TRBJ1-1; D gene unclear. In germline, CDR1 is SEHNR, CDR2 FQNEAQ (reference sequence). V was trimmed by 1 base and J by 0 bases, leaving 12 bases between them. The CDR3 sequence is 16 residues long. Here the CDR3 DNA reads TGTGCCAGCAGCTTAGATGAGGTAAAAGTGAACACTGAAGCTTTCTTT. This sequence encodes CASSLDEVKVNTEAFF.

The J gene is TRBJ1-4, the V gene TRBV5-1; D not certain. The germline V and J ends were trimmed by 0 bases and 5 bases, with 11 bases remaining between them. The CDR3 spans 15 residues. The germline CDR1 and CDR2 sequences are SGHRS and YFSETQ. CDR3 amino acids: CASSLGGQRNEKLFF. The CDR3 bases are TGCGCCAGCAGCTTGGGAGGCCAGAGAAATGAAAAACTGTTTTTT.

The chain joins TRBV4-3 to TRBJ2-5, with 13 bases fitting TRBD2. The trim removed 5 bases at V and 4 bases at J, leaving 4 bases unmatched. CDR3 length: 15 amino acids. Germline V lookup: CDR1 LGHNA, CDR2 YSLEER. The CDR3 loop is CASSSRLAGGETQYF. The DNA of the CDR3 is TGCGCCAGCAGCTCTCGACTAGCGGGGGGAGAGACCCAGTACTTC.

This rearrangement joins TRBV6-5 to TRBJ1-2; unclear D gene. CDR1 is MNHEY and CDR2 is SVGAGI in the germline V gene. The V and J ends lost 1 base and 4 bases respectively, with 16 bases between them. This CDR3 is 16 amino acids long. The CDR3 DNA reads TGTGCCAGCAGTTACTATTTCGGCCAGGCCCTCTATGGCTACACCTTC. Amino acids: CASSYYFGQALYGYTF.

The rearrangement joins TRBV9 to TRBJ2-1; TRBD1 is a possible D gene (6 bases). Germline V gives CDR1 SGDLS, CDR2 YYNGEE. This CDR3 is built from 12 residues. V was clipped by 4 bases and J by 7 bases, with 9 bases between them. The DNA of the CDR3 is TGTGCCAGCAGCACACAGGGAAATGAGCAGTTCTTC. It yields the protein CASSTQGNEQFF. The full variable domain, in which reference TRBV9 and TRBJ2-1 provide the parts outside the CDR3, is DSGVTQTPKHLITATGQRVTLRCSPRSGDLSVYWYQQSLDQGLQFLIQYYNGEERAKGNILERFSAQQFPDLHSELNLSSLELGDSALYFCASSTQGNEQFFGPGTRLTVL.

The genes are TRBV7-3 and TRBJ2-2, with D uncertain. CDR1 and CDR2 from the germline V gene are SGHTA and FQGTGA. Trimming shortened V by 4 bases and J by 0 bases, and 0 bases separated the two germline ends. There are 12 residues in the CDR3. The CDR3 coding sequence is TGTGCCAGCAGCTCGAACACCGGGGAGCTGTTTTTT. Protein: CASSSNTGELFF.

J is TRBJ2-7 and V is TRBV4-3, with 8 nucleotides matching TRBD2. Germline V lookup: CDR1 LGHNA, CDR2 YSLEER. V trimming: 0 bases; J trimming: 4 bases; junction bases outside the gene matches: 5. The CDR3 spans 15 residues. This chain's CDR3 is CASSQEPGRGYEQYF. The CDR3 DNA sequence: TGCGCCAGCAGCCAAGAACCCGGGAGGGGATACGAGCAGTACTTC.

V and J are TRBV30 and TRBJ1-4; 7 bases are shared with TRBD1. Germline V gives CDR1 GTSNPN, CDR2 SVGIG (reference sequence). The CDR3 extends over 14 amino acids. With V trimmed by 4 bases and J by 3 bases, 5 bases remained unmatched. The CDR3 loop reads CAWNPGQSNEKLFF. In DNA, the CDR3 is TGTGCCTGGAATCCGGGACAGTCTAATGAAAAACTGTTTTTT.

This chain links TRBV18 with TRBJ1-2, with D perhaps TRBD1 (5 bases). Trimming removed 3 bases from V and 7 bases from J, with 12 bases in between. Germline lookup yields CDR1 KGHSH and CDR2 LQKENI. The length of the CDR3 is 13 residues. CDR3 DNA: TGTGCCAGCTCACCTTCCGGGGCGGGTGGCTACACCTTC. Protein: CASSPSGAGGYTF.

This clone was counted once. The V gene is TRBV2, the J gene TRBJ1-1, with D perhaps matching TRBD1 (6 bases). CDR3 length: 14 residues. Trimming removed 6 bases from V and 4 bases from J, with 15 bases in between. CDR1 and CDR2 from the germline V gene are SNHLY and FYNNEI. DNA for the CDR3: TGTGCCAGCAGGAACCGTGGGGGGCTCACTGAAGCTTTCTTT. Residues: CASRNRGGLTEAFF.

The CDR3 coding sequence is TGTGCCAGCAGCTTAGGTCTCTCCAGGGGGAGCTCCTACGAGCAGTACTTC. Translating it yields CASSLGLSRGSSYEQYF. The rearrangement joins TRBV7-8 to TRBJ2-7, with 7 bases identical to TRBD1. The CDR3 totals 17 residues. Germline trimming cut 1 base from V and 0 bases from J; bases unmatched to any gene: 9. Germline CDR1 and CDR2: SGHVS and FQNEAQ. Combining the CDR3 with reference TRBV7-8 and TRBJ2-7 gives the whole variable domain GAGVSQSPRYKVAKRGQDVALRCDPISGHVSLFWYQQALGQGPEFLTYFQNEAQLDKSGLPSDRFFAERPEGSVSTLKIQRTQQEDSAVYLCASSLGLSRGSSYEQYFGPGTRLTVT.

The rearrangement joins TRBV19 to TRBJ2-1; maybe TRBD1 (5 bases). CDR3 length: 14 amino acids. Deletions cut 11 bases from V and 0 bases from J, with 14 bases between. The germline V gene has CDR1 LNHDA and CDR2 SQIVND (reference sequence). The CDR3, as DNA: TGTGCCGCCGCCTCAGGGTCCTCCTACAATGAGCAGTTCTTC. Protein product: CAAASGSSYNEQFF. The complete variable domain, with remaining parts taken from reference TRBV19 and TRBJ2-1, reads DGGITQSPKYLFRKEGQNVTLSCEQNLNHDAMYWYRQDPGQGLRLIYYSQIVNDFQKGDIAEGYSVSREKKESFPLTVTSAQKNPTAFYLCAAASGSSYNEQFFGPGTRLTVL.

The V and J genes are TRBV11-2 and TRBJ2-3; tentatively, D is TRBD2 (6 bases). The CDR3 extends over 15 amino acids. V lost 2 bases to trimming and J lost 6 bases, with 15 bases between them. Germline CDR1 SGHAT, CDR2 FQNNGV. DNA of the CDR3: TGTGCCAGCAGCTTATCCCGACTAGGGCGGGATACGCAGTATTTT. It is translated as CASSLSRLGRDTQYF.

V is TRBV12-3 or TRBV12-4 and J is TRBJ1-5; the D is unclear. The CDR3 loop spans 13 amino acids. Trimming pared 7 bases from V and 5 bases from J, leaving 12 bases between. The CDR3, as DNA: TGTGCCAGCACCATGACTAGAGATCAGCCCCAGCATTTT. Its protein is CASTMTRDQPQHF.

V gene TRBV14 combines with J gene TRBJ1-2; D may be TRBD1 (5 bases). Germline-derived CDR1 and CDR2 are SGHDN and FVKESK. V dropped 4 bases and J dropped 3 bases, with 12 bases sitting between them. The CDR3 spans 14 residues. CDR3 residues: CASSLSVRDYGYTF. Written as DNA, the CDR3 is TGTGCCAGCAGCCTGTCGGTCAGGGACTATGGCTACACCTTC.

The V call is TRBV6-5, the J call TRBJ2-5; no clear D. The CDR3 has 11 residues. Trimming removed 6 bases at V and 6 bases at J, with 8 bases between. Germline V gene lookup returns CDR1 MNHEY and CDR2 SVGAGI. CDR3 DNA sequence: TGTGCCAGCAGCTCTCTACAGACCCAGTACTTC. Translation gives CASSSLQTQYF.

V is TRBV11-2 and J is TRBJ2-7; 7 bases are a match to TRBD1. With 2 bases clipped from V and 6 bases from J, the junction kept 4 bases outside the gene matches. CDR1 SGHAT and CDR2 FQNNGV come from the germline V gene. The CDR3 is 13 residues long. The CDR3 loop is CASSLPNRGEQYF. The CDR3 DNA reads as TGTGCCAGCAGCTTACCTAACAGGGGCGAGCAGTACTTC.

The chain has TRBV5-1 and TRBJ1-1; D may be TRBD1 (5 bases). The V end was cut by 4 bases, the J end by 7 bases, with 17 bases between. Germline loops: CDR1 SGHRS, CDR2 YFSETQ. This CDR3 is 14 amino acids long. The CDR3 region is CASSSLVQGVEAFF. Written as DNA, the CDR3 is TGCGCCAGCAGCAGTTTAGTCCAGGGAGTTGAAGCTTTCTTT.

The CDR3 nucleotides read TGTGCCAGCAGTTTGATGGGGGTCAGCACAGATACGCAGTATTTT. Translated: CASSLMGVSTDTQYF. The chain uses TRBV27 and TRBJ2-3, with D possibly called TRBD1 or TRBD2 (5 bases each). The germline CDR1 and CDR2 sequences are MNHEY and SMNVEV (reference sequence). Trimming cost V 3 bases and J 0 bases, with 10 bases left between them. The CDR3 is 15 residues long.